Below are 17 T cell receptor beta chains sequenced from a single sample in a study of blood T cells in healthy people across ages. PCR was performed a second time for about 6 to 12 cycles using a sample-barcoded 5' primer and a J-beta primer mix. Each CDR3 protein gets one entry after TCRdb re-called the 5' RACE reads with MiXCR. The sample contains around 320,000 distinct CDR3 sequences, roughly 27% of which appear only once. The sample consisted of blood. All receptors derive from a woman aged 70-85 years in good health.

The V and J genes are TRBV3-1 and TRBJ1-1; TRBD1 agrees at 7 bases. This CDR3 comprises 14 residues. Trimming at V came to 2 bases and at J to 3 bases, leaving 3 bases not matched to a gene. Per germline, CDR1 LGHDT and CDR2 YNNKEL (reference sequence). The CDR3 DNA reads TGTGCCAGCAGCCAAAGGGACAGATACACTGAAGCTTTCTTT. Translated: CASSQRDRYTEAFF.

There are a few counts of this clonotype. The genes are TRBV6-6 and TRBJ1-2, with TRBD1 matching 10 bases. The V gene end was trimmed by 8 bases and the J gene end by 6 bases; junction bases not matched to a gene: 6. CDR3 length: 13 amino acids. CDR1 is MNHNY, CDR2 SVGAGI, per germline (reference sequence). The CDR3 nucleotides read TGTGCCAGCGACAGGGGGCATGGAGATGGCTACACCTTC. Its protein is CASDRGHGDGYTF.

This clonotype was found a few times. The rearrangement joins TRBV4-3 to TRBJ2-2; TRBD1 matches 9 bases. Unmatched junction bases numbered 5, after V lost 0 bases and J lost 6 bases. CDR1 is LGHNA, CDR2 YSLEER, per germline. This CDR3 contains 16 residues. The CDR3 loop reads CASSQDRTGESGELFF. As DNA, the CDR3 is TGCGCCAGCAGCCAAGACCGGACAGGGGAGTCCGGGGAGCTGTTTTTT.

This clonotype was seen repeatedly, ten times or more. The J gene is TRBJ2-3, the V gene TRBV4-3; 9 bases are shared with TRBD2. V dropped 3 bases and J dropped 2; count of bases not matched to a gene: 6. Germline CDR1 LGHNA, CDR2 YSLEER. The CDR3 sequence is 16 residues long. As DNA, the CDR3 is TGCGCCAGCAGCCATCGAGCGGGAGGTGTCACAGATACGCAGTATTTT. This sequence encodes CASSHRAGGVTDTQYF.

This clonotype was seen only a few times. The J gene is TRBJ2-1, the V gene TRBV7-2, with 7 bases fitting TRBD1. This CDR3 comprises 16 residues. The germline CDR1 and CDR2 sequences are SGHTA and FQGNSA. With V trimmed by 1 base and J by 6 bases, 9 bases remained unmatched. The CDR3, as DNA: TGTGCCAGCAGCTTAGTGGCGCTTACAGGGGCCAATGAGCAGTTCTTC. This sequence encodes CASSLVALTGANEQFF.

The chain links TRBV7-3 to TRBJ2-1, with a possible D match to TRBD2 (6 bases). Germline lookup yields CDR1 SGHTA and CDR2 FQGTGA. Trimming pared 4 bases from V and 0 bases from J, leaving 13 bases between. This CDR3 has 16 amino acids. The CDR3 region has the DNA TGTGCCAGCAGCTCTCCGGTTAGCGGCTCCTACAATGAGCAGTTCTTC. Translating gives CASSSPVSGSYNEQFF.

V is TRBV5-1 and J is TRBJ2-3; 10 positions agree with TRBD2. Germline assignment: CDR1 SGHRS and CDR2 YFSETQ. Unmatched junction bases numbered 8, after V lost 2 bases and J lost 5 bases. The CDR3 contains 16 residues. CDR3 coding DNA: TGCGCCAGCAGCTTCTCTCTAGCGGGAGAAGGAGATACGCAGTATTTT. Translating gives CASSFSLAGEGDTQYF.

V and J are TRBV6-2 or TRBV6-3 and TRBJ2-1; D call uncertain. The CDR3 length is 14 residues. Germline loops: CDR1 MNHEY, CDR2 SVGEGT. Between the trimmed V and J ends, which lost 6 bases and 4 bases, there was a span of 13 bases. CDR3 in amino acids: CASRSWREYNEQFF. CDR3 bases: TGTGCCAGCAGAAGCTGGAGAGAGTACAATGAGCAGTTCTTC.

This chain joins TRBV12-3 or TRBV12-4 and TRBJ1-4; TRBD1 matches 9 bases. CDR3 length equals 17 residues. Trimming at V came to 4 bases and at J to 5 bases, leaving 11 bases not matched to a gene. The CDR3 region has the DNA TGTGCCAGCAGTTCCTATACACCGGGACAGGGAAATGAAAAACTGTTTTTT. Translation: CASSSYTPGQGNEKLFF.

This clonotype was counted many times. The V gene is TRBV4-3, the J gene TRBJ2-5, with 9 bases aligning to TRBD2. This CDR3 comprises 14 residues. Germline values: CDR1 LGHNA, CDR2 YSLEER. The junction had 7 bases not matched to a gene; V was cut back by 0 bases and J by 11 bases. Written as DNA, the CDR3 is TGCGCCAGCAGCCAAGAAGCGGGAGGTAGAGTGCAGTACTTC. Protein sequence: CASSQEAGGRVQYF.

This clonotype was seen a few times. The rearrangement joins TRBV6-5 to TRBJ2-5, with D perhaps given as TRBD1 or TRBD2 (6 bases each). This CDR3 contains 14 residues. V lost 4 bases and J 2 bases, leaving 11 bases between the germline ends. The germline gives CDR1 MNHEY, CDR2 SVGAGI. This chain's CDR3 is CASSFQGRQETQYF. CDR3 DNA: TGTGCCAGCAGTTTTCAGGGGAGGCAAGAGACCCAGTACTTC.

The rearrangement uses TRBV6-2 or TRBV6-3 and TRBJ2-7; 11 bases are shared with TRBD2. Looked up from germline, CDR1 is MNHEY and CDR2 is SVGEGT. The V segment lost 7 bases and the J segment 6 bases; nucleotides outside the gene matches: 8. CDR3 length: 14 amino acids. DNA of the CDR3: TGTGCCAGCACCATTAGCGGGAGGGCCGCCGAGCAGTACTTC. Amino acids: CASTISGRAAEQYF.

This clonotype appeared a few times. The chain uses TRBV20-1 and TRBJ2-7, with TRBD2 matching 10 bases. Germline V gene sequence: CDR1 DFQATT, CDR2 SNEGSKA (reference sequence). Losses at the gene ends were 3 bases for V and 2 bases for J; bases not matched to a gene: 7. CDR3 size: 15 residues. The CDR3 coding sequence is TGCAGTGCTAGTGTTGGAACTAGCGGGACCTACGAGCAGTACTTC. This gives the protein CSASVGTSGTYEQYF.

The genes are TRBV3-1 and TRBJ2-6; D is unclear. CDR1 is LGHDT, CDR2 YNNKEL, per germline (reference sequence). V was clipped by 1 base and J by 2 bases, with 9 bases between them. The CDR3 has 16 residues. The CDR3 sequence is CASSQGLQTGANVLTF. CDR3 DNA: TGTGCCAGCAGCCAAGGTTTGCAGACTGGGGCCAACGTCCTGACTTTC.

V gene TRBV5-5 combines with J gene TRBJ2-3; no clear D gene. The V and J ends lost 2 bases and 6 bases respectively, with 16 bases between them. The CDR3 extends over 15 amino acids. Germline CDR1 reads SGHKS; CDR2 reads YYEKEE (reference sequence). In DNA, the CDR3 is TGTGCCAGCAGCTTTTCGGCTAGTGTGATCGATACGCAGTATTTT. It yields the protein CASSFSASVIDTQYF. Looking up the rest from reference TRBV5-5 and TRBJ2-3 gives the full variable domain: DAGVTQSPTHLIKTRGQQVTLRCSPISGHKSVSWYQQVLGQGPQFIFQYYEKEERGRGNFPDRFSARQFPNYSSELNVNALLLGDSALYLCASSFSASVIDTQYFGPGTRLTVL.

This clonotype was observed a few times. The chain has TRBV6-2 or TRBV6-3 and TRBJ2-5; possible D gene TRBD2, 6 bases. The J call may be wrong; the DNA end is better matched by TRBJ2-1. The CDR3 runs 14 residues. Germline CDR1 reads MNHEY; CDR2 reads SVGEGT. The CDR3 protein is CASSAGTEGNEQFF. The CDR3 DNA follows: TGTGCCAGCAGTGCGGGGACGGAGGGGAATGAGCAGTTCTTC.

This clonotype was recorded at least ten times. CDR3 protein: CSVSPGQGRGKNIQYF. CDR3 sequence (DNA): TGCAGCGTTAGTCCGGGACAGGGGAGGGGAAAAAACATTCAGTACTTC. This rearrangement joins TRBV29-1 to TRBJ2-4; TRBD1 matches at 10 bases. V gave up 5 bases and J gave up 4 bases; unmatched junction bases: 11. CDR3 length: 16 residues. Germline V gene sequence: CDR1 SQVTM, CDR2 ANQGSEA.